Shown below are 21 T cell receptor beta chains from a single sample sequenced in a study of T cell responses to AZD1222 COVID-19 vaccine. Repertoires were generated with immunoSEQ multiplex PCR, while TCRdb's copy carries only in-frame clones and drops some. The data show 55,000 to 70,000 clones, with around four fifths seen just once and 9.5% to 13% held by the top ten. Sequenced material: peripheral blood, taken on day 0 of AZD1222 vaccination. The origin of the receptors is an adult in good health.

This clone was picked up a small number of times. The rearrangement uses TRBV2 and TRBJ1-5; D gene uncertain. V lost 3 bases and J 0 bases, leaving 12 bases between the germline ends. The V gene's germline CDR1 is SNHLY and CDR2 FYNNEI. The CDR3 has 16 residues. The CDR3 loop reads CASSERFGYSNQPQHF. The CDR3 nucleotides are TGTGCCAGCAGTGAGAGGTTTGGGTATAGCAATCAGCCCCAGCATTTT.

This clone is medium-sized by share. The V gene is TRBV27, the J gene TRBJ2-1; weak D call: TRBD2 (5 bases). The CDR3 loop spans 15 amino acids. V gave up 7 bases and J gave up 0 bases, with 13 bases separating them. Germline CDR1 MNHEY, CDR2 SMNVEV (reference sequence). The CDR3 sequence is CASNSGEISYNEQFF. The CDR3 DNA reads TGTGCCAGCAACTCCGGGGAAATCTCCTACAATGAGCAGTTCTTC.

V gene TRBV7-2 combines with J gene TRBJ2-2; 12 bases fit TRBD2. The CDR3 spans 18 residues. The V segment lost 5 bases and the J segment 5 bases; nucleotides outside the gene matches: 12. CDR1 and CDR2 from the germline V gene are SGHTA and FQGNSA. The CDR3 is CASSPTQLAGGPTGELFF. The CDR3 nucleotides are TGTGCCAGCAGCCCAACTCAACTAGCGGGGGGACCGACCGGGGAGCTGTTTTTT.

The CDR3 sequence is CASSLLGEADTQYF. CDR3 sequence (DNA): TGTGCCAGCAGCTTGTTGGGGGAGGCAGATACGCAGTATTTT. This chain connects TRBV5-6 to TRBJ2-3; TRBD2 might be the D (6 bases). Germline lookup yields CDR1 SGHDT and CDR2 YYEEEE. Trimming took off 1 base at V and 4 bases at J, with 10 bases between the two ends. The CDR3 loop spans 14 amino acids.

The chain combines TRBV7-2 with TRBJ2-5; 8 bases map to TRBD2. J was trimmed by 1 base and V by 10 bases; bases with no gene match: 14. Germline V lookup: CDR1 SGHTA, CDR2 FQGNSA. The CDR3 loop spans 16 amino acids. CDR3 residues: CATYLYRGGTQETQYF. The CDR3 nucleotides read TGTGCCACCTATCTATACCGGGGGGGGACCCAAGAGACCCAGTACTTC.

The V and J genes are TRBV7-8 and TRBJ2-2; possible D gene TRBD2, 5 bases. Germline values: CDR1 SGHVS, CDR2 FQNEAQ. This CDR3 has 14 residues. V lost 1 base to trimming and J lost 3 bases, with 6 bases between them. CDR3 DNA sequence: TGTGCCAGCAGCTTAGACGGGGACACCGGGGAGCTGTTTTTT. It encodes CASSLDGDTGELFF.

This chain links TRBV5-1 with TRBJ2-1; the D gene is possibly TRBD2 (7 bases). This CDR3 has 16 residues. Trimming took off 4 bases at V and 4 bases at J, with 18 bases between the two ends. Germline CDR1 reads SGHRS; CDR2 reads YFSETQ. The CDR3: CASSVGGGREYNEQFF. The CDR3 DNA reads as TGCGCCAGCAGCGTGGGAGGGGGACGCGAGTACAATGAGCAGTTCTTC.

The V gene is TRBV4-2, the J gene TRBJ1-1; no clear D gene. V was trimmed by 5 bases and J by 5 bases, leaving 12 bases between them. This CDR3 comprises 13 residues. Per the germline V gene, CDR1 is LGHNA and CDR2 is YNFKEQ. Written as DNA, the CDR3 is TGTGCCAGCAGCTCACTCGGGGTTACTGAAGCTTTCTTT. Translated: CASSSLGVTEAFF.

The chain employs TRBV30 and TRBJ2-1, with TRBD2 identical over 9 bases. CDR1 and CDR2 (germline): GTSNPN, SVGIG (reference sequence). J gave up 6 bases and V 0 bases, and 6 bases lay outside the gene matches. The CDR3 covers 15 residues. The CDR3 bases are TGTGCCTGGAGTGTCGAAGCGGGGGGTATCAATGAGCAGTTCTTC. It encodes CAWSVEAGGINEQFF.

The gene calls are TRBV6-5 and TRBJ1-2; 8 bases map to TRBD1. Losses at the gene ends were 5 bases for V and 4 bases for J; bases not matched to a gene: 9. The CDR3 loop spans 15 amino acids. Per germline, CDR1 MNHEY and CDR2 SVGAGI. Here the CDR3 reads CASSRKVTGGYGYTF. Written as DNA, the CDR3 is TGTGCCAGCAGTCGAAAAGTAACAGGGGGCTATGGCTACACCTTC.

The rearrangement links TRBV7-9 to TRBJ2-3; the match to TRBD1 covers 8 bases. The junction had 4 bases not matched to a gene; V was cut back by 5 bases and J by 0 bases. The CDR3 runs 15 residues. Germline V gene sequence: CDR1 SEHNR, CDR2 FQNEAQ (reference sequence). For the CDR3, the DNA is TGTGCCAGCAGCCTTGGGACAGGTAGCACAGATACGCAGTATTTT. This sequence encodes CASSLGTGSTDTQYF.

J is TRBJ1-1 and V is TRBV21-1. TRBV21-1 is recorded as a pseudogene. The CDR3 is 14 residues long. CDR3 nucleotide sequence: TGTGCCAGCAGCAAAGCAGCAGGGAGCACTGAAGCTTTCTTT. Translated: CASSKAAGSTEAFF.

V is TRBV9 and J is TRBJ2-7; D call uncertain. Germline V gene data show CDR1 as SGDLS and CDR2 as YYNGEE. The V gene lost 0 bases and the J gene lost 4 bases, with 5 bases spanning the gap. CDR3 length: 12 residues. This chain's CDR3 is CASSVGEYEQYF. DNA of the CDR3: TGTGCCAGCAGCGTAGGGGAATACGAGCAGTACTTC.

The rearrangement joins TRBV4-1 to TRBJ2-3; D gene unclear. This CDR3 region has 13 residues. From germline, CDR1 is MGHRA and CDR2 YSYEKL. Trimming cost V 0 bases and J 4 bases, with 5 bases left between them. DNA of the CDR3: TGCGCCAGCAGCCAAGAAGAGCCAGATACGCAGTATTTT. This encodes CASSQEEPDTQYF.

The rearrangement links TRBV7-2 to TRBJ1-1; D uncertain. CDR1 is SGHTA and CDR2 is FQGNSA in the germline V gene. The CDR3 has 14 amino acids. Trimming took 4 bases from V and 4 from J, leaving 13 bases between them. This chain's CDR3 is CASSSPSWATEAFF. DNA of the CDR3: TGTGCCAGCAGCTCCCCCTCCTGGGCCACTGAAGCTTTCTTT.

The CDR3 DNA reads as TGTGCCAGCAGCTTAACGCATAACAATGAGCAGTTCTTC. Amino acid sequence: CASSLTHNNEQFF. This chain links TRBV7-3 with TRBJ2-1; D remains unclear. V was cut by 0 bases and J by 5 bases, with 5 bases left in between. The CDR3 runs 13 residues. Germline lookup yields CDR1 SGHTA and CDR2 FQGTGA.

The chain has TRBV7-9 and TRBJ1-6, with 8 bases aligning to TRBD1. Germline values: CDR1 SEHNR, CDR2 FQNEAQ (reference sequence). The CDR3 sequence is 15 residues long. The trim removed 2 bases at V and 5 bases at J, leaving 2 bases unmatched. As DNA, the CDR3 is TGTGCCAGCAGCTTATCAGGGGGCAATAATTCACCCCTCCACTTT. Its protein is CASSLSGGNNSPLHF.

V usage is TRBV11-2 and J usage is TRBJ1-2; D perhaps matches TRBD1 (6 bases). The CDR3 spans 16 residues. Germline V gives CDR1 SGHAT, CDR2 FQNNGV. Deletions cut 6 bases from V and 0 bases from J, with 17 bases between. The CDR3 nucleotides read TGTGCCAGCAGTATCATGTCGCGGGACACTAACTATGGCTACACCTTC. It translates to CASSIMSRDTNYGYTF.

This clone has more than one count but fewer than ten. This sequence joins TRBV7-9 and TRBJ1-2; D perhaps matches TRBD1 (5 bases). CDR3 length: 17 amino acids. The V gene's germline CDR1 is SEHNR and CDR2 FQNEAQ (reference sequence). V lost 2 bases to trimming and J lost 0 bases, with 16 bases between them. DNA of the CDR3: TGTGCCAGCAGCTTAAGGGTACTGGGGGGTTCTAACTATGGCTACACCTTC. This codes for CASSLRVLGGSNYGYTF.

The CDR3 coding sequence is TGTGCCAGCAGCTTACAGGGACTAGGAGGGTTACAAGAGACCCAGTACTTC. It codes for CASSLQGLGGLQETQYF. This chain joins TRBV7-8 and TRBJ2-5; the match to TRBD2 covers 8 bases. The V segment lost 2 bases and the J segment 2 bases; nucleotides outside the gene matches: 10. CDR3 length equals 17 residues. CDR1 is SGHVS and CDR2 is FQNEAQ in the germline V gene. The whole variable domain, filled in from reference TRBV7-8 and TRBJ2-5, reads GAGVSQSPRYKVAKRGQDVALRCDPISGHVSLFWYQQALGQGPEFLTYFQNEAQLDKSGLPSDRFFAERPEGSVSTLKIQRTQQEDSAVYLCASSLQGLGGLQETQYFGPGTRLLVL.

The genes are TRBV2 and TRBJ2-7, with D tentatively TRBD1 (5 bases). The CDR3 runs to 15 residues. The V and J ends lost 6 bases and 2 bases respectively, with 17 bases between them. CDR1 and CDR2 from the germline V gene are SNHLY and FYNNEI. In DNA, the CDR3 is TGTGCCAGCAGGACAGAAACGGGTTCTACCTACGAGCAGTACTTC. Amino acids: CASRTETGSTYEQYF. The full variable domain, its missing parts supplied by reference TRBV2 and TRBJ2-7, is EPEVTQTPSHQVTQMGQEVILRCVPISNHLYFYWYRQILGQKVEFLVSFYNNEISEKSEIFDDQFSVERPDGSNFTLKIRSTKLEDSAMYFCASRTETGSTYEQYFGPGTRLTVT.